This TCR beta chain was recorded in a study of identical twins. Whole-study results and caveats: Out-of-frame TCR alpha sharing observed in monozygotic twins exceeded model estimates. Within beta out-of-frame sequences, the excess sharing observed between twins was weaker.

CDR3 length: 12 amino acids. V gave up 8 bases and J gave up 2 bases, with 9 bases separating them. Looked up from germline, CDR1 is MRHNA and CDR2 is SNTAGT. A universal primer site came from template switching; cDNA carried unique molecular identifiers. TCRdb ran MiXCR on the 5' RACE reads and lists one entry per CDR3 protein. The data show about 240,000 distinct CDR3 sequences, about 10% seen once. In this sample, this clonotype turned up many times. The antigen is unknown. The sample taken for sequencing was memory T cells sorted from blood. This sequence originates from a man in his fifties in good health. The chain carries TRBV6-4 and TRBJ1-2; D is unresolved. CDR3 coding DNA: TGTGCCAGCGGCGCGGGGAACTATGGCTACACCTTC. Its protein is CASGAGNYGYTF.